The clone carrying this TCR beta chain was counted a single time. This entry is derived from a study of blood T cell repertoires in COVID-19. CDR3 length: 14 amino acids. V was shortened by 2 bases and J by 4 bases, with 11 bases between the two germline ends. Germline V CDR1 and CDR2: MNHNY, SVGAGI (reference sequence). Measured with immunoSEQ multiplex PCR; TCRdb has only the in-frame clones, and not every one. Here the sample spans just under 65,000 clones, more than 75% being singletons. The chain joins TRBV6-6 to TRBJ2-5; TRBD2 is a possible D gene (7 bases). Sequencing was carried out using peripheral blood. The receptor was isolated from a man between 60 and 75 years old with COVID-19, enrolled during active disease. CDR3 nucleotides: TGTGCCAGCAGTTACGTGGGAGGGGGAGAGACCCAGTACTTC. Protein product: CASSYVGGGETQYF.